Sequencing of this TCR beta chain was carried out in a study of blood T cell repertoires in COVID-19. Study-wide context: The origin of the acute and convalescent COVID-19 samples was the United States, Italy and Spain. The analysed material was cDNA or gDNA that came from T cells, B-cell-depleted T cells, or PBMCs.

Trimming pared 0 bases from V and 7 bases from J, leaving 15 bases between. Germline V gives CDR1 SGHTA, CDR2 FQGNSA. The CDR3 is 15 amino acids. As originally analysed: Reference gene primer amplification in the assay estimated nucleated cell counts. TCRdb's copy holds only in-frame clones and misses some; the assay was immunoSEQ multiplex PCR. V and J calls and clone size come straight from that table; D and trimming were deduced from the DNA. The sample carries about 51,000 clones, more than 85% recorded once. Source material: peripheral blood. This receptor was taken from a man aged 50 to 59 with acute or convalescent COVID-19. This sequence joins TRBV7-2 and TRBJ1-2; the D gene is possibly TRBD1 (6 bases). Here the CDR3 DNA reads TGTGCCAGCAGCTTAGCGTGGGCAGGGGATTCTGGCTACACCTTC. Amino acid sequence: CASSLAWAGDSGYTF.